This record looks at one TCR beta chain sequence and its context. Clones were read by immunoSEQ multiplex PCR, and TCRdb kept only the in-frame ones, dropping some. The sample holds 150,000 to 200,000 clones, around 90% seen once. The record originates from a study of T cell responses to AZD1222 COVID-19 vaccine. The CDR3 totals 15 residues. Germline V CDR1 and CDR2: SNHLY, FYNNEI. Losses at the gene ends were 6 bases for V and 3 bases for J; bases not matched to a gene: 6. This specimen consisted of peripheral blood, obtained on day 0 of AZD1222 vaccination. The clonotype originates from an adult in good health. The chain employs TRBV2 and TRBJ2-3; 10 nucleotides align to TRBD1. As DNA, the CDR3 is TGTGCCAGCAGCCGGGACAGGGGAGTGACAGATACGCAGTATTTT. Translation: CASSRDRGVTDTQYF.